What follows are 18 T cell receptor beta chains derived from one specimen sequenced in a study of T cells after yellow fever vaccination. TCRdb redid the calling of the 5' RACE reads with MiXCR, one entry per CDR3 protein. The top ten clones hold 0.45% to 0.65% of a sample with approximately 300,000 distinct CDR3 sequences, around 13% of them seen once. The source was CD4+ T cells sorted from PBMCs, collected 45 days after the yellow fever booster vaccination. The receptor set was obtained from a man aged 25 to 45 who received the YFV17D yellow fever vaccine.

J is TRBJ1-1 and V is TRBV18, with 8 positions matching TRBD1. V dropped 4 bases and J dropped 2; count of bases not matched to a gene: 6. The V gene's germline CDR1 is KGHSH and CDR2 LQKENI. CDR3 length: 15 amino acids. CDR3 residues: CASSLKGQDNTEAFF. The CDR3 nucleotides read TGTGCCAGCTCACTCAAGGGACAGGACAACACTGAAGCTTTCTTT.

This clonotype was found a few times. CDR3 coding DNA: TGTGCCAGCAGTCATTCAATCAGGGCGGACACTGAAGCTTTCTTT. This codes for CASSHSIRADTEAFF. V is TRBV14 and J is TRBJ1-1; a possible D gene is TRBD1 (5 bases). Trimming removed 6 bases from V and 3 bases from J, with 17 bases in between. Germline V gene sequence: CDR1 SGHDN, CDR2 FVKESK. The CDR3 length is 15 residues.

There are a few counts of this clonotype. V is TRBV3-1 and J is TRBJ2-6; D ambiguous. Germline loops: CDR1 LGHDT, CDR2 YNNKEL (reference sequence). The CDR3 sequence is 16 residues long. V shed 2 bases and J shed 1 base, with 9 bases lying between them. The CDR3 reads CASSQPLVSGANVLTF. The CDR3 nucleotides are TGTGCCAGCAGCCAACCCCTTGTATCTGGGGCCAACGTCCTGACTTTC.

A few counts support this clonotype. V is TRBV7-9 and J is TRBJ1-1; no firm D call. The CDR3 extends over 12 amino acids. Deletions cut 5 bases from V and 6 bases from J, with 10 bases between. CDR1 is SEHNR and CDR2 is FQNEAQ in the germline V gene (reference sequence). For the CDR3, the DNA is TGTGCCAGCAGCACAGAGGGTCCTGAAGCTTTCTTT. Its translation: CASSTEGPEAFF.

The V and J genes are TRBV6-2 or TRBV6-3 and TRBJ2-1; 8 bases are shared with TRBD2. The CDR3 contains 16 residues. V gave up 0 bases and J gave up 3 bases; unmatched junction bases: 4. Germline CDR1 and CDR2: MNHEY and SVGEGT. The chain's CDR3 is CASSYSRLAIYNEQFF. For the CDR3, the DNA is TGTGCCAGCAGTTACTCGAGACTAGCGATCTACAATGAGCAGTTCTTC.

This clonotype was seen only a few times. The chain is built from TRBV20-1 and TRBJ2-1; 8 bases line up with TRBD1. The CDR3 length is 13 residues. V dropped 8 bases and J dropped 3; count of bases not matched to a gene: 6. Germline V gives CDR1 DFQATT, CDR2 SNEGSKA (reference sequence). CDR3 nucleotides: TGCAGTCACGGACAGGGCGGCTACAATGAGCAGTTCTTC. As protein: CSHGQGGYNEQFF.

The CDR3 DNA follows: TGTGCCAGCAGTGTAAACACGGGCTCCTACGAGCAGTACTTC. Its translation: CASSVNTGSYEQYF. The chain carries TRBV12-3 or TRBV12-4 and TRBJ2-7; D is uncertain. This CDR3 has 14 amino acids. The ends were cut back, 5 bases at V and 0 bases at J, with 11 bases in the middle.

CDR3 amino acids: CASSFTGRLSTDTQYF. For the CDR3, the DNA is TGCGCCAGCAGCTTTACTGGCCGTTTAAGTACAGATACGCAGTATTTT. The V gene is TRBV5-1, the J gene TRBJ2-3; D ambiguous. The germline V gene encodes CDR1 SGHRS and CDR2 YFSETQ. The CDR3 is made up of 16 amino acids. V was cut by 2 bases and J by 3 bases, with 16 bases left in between.

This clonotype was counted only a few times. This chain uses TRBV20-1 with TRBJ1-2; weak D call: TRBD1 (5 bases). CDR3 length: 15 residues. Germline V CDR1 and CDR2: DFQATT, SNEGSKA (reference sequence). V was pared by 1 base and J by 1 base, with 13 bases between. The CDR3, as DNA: TGCAGTGCTAGAGGGGAGCGGGGCCGTAACTATGGCTACACCTTC. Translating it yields CSARGERGRNYGYTF.

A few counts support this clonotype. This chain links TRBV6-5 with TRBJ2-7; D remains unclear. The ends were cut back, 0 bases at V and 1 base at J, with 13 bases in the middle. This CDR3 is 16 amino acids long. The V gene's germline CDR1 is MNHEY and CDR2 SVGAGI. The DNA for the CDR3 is TGTGCCAGCAGTTACTCTGGTACTACCAAATCCTACGAGCAGTACTTC. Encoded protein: CASSYSGTTKSYEQYF.

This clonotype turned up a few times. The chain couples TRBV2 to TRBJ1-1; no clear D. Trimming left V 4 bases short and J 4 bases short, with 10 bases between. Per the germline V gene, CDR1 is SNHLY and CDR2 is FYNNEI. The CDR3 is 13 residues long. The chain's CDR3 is CASSAEGITEAFF. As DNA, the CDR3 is TGTGCCAGCAGTGCGGAGGGTATCACTGAAGCTTTCTTT.

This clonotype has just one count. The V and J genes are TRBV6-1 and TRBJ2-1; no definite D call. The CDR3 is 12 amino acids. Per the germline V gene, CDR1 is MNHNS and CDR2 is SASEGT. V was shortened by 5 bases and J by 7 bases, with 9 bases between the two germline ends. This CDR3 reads CASSKIGNEQFF. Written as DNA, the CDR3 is TGTGCCAGCAGTAAGATTGGGAATGAGCAGTTCTTC.

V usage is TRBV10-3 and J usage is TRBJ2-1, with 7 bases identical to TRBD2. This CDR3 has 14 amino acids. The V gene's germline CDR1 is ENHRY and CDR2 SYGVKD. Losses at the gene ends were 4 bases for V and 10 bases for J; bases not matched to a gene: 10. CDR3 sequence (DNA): TGTGCCATCAGTGGCGGGAGCGGCTTTGAAGAGCAGTTCTTC. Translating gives CAISGGSGFEEQFF.

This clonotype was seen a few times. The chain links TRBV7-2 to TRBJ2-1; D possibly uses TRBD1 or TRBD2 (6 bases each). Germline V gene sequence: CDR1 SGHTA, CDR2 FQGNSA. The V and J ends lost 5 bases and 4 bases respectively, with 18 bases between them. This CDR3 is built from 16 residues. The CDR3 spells CASSPWGRLEYNEQFF. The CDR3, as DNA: TGTGCCAGCAGCCCATGGGGGCGACTAGAGTACAATGAGCAGTTCTTC.

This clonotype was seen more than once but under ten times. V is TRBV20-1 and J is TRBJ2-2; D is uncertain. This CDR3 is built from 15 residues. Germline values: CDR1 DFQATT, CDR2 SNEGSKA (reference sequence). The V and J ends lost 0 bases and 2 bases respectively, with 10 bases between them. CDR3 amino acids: CSARDAATNTGELFF. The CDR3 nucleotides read TGCAGTGCTAGAGATGCGGCAACCAACACCGGGGAGCTGTTTTTT.

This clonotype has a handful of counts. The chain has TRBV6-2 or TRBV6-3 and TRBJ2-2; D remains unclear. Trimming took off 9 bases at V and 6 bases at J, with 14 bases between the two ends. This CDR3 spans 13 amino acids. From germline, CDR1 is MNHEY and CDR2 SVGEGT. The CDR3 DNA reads TGTGCCAGTACCCCTACCCCCTCCGGGGAGCTGTTTTTT. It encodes CASTPTPSGELFF.

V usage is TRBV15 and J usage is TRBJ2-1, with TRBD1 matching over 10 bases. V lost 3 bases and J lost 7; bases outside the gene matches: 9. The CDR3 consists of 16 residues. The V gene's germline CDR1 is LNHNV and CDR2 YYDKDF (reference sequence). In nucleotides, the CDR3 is TGTGCCACCAGCAGGGGAGACAGGGGGCCCAAAAATGAGCAGTTCTTC. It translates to CATSRGDRGPKNEQFF. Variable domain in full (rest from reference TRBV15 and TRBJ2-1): DAMVIQNPRYQVTQFGKPVTLSCSQTLNHNVMYWYQQKSSQAPKLLFHYYDKDFNNEADTPDNFQSRRPNTSFCFLDIRSPGLGDTAMYLCATSRGDRGPKNEQFFGPGTRLTVL.

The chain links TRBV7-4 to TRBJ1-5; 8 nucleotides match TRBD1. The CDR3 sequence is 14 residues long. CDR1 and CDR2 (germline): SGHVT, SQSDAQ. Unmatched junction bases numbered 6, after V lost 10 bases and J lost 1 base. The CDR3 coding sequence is TGTGCCACCCCCAGACAGGGGAGCAATCAGCCCCAGCATTTT. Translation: CATPRQGSNQPQHF.